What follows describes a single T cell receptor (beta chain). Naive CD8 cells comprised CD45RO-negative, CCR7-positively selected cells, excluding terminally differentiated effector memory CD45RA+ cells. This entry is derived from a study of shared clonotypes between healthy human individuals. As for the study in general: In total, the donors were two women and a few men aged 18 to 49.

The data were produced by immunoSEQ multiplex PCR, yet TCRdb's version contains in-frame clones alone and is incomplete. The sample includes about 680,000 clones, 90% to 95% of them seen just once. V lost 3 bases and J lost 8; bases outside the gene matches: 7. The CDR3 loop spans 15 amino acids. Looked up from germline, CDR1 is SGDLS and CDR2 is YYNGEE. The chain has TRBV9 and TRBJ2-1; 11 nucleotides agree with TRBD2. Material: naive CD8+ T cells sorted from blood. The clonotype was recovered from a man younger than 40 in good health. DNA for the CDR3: TGTGCCAGCAGCGGGGAGACTAGCGGGACCGATGAGCAGTTCTTC. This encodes CASSGETSGTDEQFF.